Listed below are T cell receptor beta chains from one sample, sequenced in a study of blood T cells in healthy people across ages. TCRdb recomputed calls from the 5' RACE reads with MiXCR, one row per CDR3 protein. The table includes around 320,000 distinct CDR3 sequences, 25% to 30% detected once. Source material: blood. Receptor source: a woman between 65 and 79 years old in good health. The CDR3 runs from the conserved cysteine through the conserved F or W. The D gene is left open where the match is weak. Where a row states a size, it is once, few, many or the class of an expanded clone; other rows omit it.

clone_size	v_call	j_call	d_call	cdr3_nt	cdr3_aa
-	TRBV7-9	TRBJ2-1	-	TGTGCCAGCAGCTTAGCGGACGATAGGCAGTTCTTC	CASSLADDRQFF
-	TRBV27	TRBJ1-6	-	TGTGCCAGCAGTCCAACGATACACCGTGATTCACCCCTCCACTTT	CASSPTIHRDSPLHF
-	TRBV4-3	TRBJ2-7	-	TGCGCCAGCAGTCGTAATTTTTCTTACGTGCAGTACTTC	CASSRNFSYVQYF
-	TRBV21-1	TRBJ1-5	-	TGTGCCACAGGGGAGACGTATAGCAATCAGCCCCAGCATTTT	CATGETYSNQPQHF
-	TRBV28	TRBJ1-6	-	TGTGCCAGCAGTCCGGTGCCCGGGCTCAGCTCCTATAATTCACCCCTCCACTTT	CASSPVPGLSSYNSPLHF
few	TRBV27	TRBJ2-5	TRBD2	TGTGCCAGCAGTATGGATGGACTAGCGGGAAGAGAGCAGTACTTC	CASSMDGLAGREQYF
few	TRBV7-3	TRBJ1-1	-	TGTGCCAGCAAACCTAGGCTGTCGAACACTGAAGCTTTCTTT	CASKPRLSNTEAFF
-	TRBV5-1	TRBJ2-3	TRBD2	TGCGCCAGCAGCTTGGAACTAGCGGGAGGATTAGATACGCAGTATTTT	CASSLELAGGLDTQYF
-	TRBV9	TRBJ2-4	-	TGTGCCAGCAGCGTCTCCACTGGGCAACTAGCCAAAAACATTCAGTACTTC	CASSVSTGQLAKNIQYF
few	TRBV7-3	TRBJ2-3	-	TGTGCCAGCAGCTCCAGCCCGGGGACTTTGAGCACAGATACGCAGTATTTT	CASSSSPGTLSTDTQYF
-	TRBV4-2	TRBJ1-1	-	TGTGCCAGCAGCCCTGTGACTGTGAACACTGAAGCTTTCTTT	CASSPVTVNTEAFF
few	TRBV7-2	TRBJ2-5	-	TGTGCCAGCAGCCGTGCGTTGGAAGAGGCCCAGTACTTC	CASSRALEEAQYF
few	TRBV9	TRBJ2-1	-	TGTGCCAGCAGCGTAGAGGGCCGCGGGATGGAGCAGTTCTTC	CASSVEGRGMEQFF
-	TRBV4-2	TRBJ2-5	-	TGTGCCAGCAGCCAAGAGGGGGTACGTGGGGGGATGGAGACCCAGTACTTC	CASSQEGVRGGMETQYF
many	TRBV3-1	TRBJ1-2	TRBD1	TGTGCCAGCAGCCAAGATCCTCGACAGGGAGATGGCTACACCTTC	CASSQDPRQGDGYTF
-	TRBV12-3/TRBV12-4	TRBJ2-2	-	TGTGCCAGCACCGCCAGTCGGGGAGGTACCGGGGAGCTGTTTTTT	CASTASRGGTGELFF
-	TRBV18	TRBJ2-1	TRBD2	TGTGCCAGCTCACAGCTGTCCAGCGGGAGCTCCCATGAGCAGTTCTTC	CASSQLSSGSSHEQFF